The 14 T cell receptor beta chains below come from one sample, sequenced in a study of long-term antiretroviral therapy in people with HIV. The assay used was immunoSEQ (version v3.0), run at survey level. Assay: immunoSEQ multiplex PCR; the TCRdb copy retains only in-frame clones and omits some. The repertoire has some 27,000 clones, more than 75% of them found once; the top ten carry about 10%. This specimen consisted of unsorted PBMCs, obtained 4.8 to 5 years after starting antiretroviral therapy. Receptors originate from a man aged 40-49 years with HIV.

This clone was detected only a few times. The CDR3 loop reads CSANPTVGYTF. For the CDR3, the DNA is TGCAGTGCTAACCCGACAGTCGGCTACACCTTC. The chain uses TRBV20-1 and TRBJ1-2; possible D gene TRBD1, 5 bases. Germline CDR1 DFQATT, CDR2 SNEGSKA (reference sequence). V was clipped by 4 bases and J by 8 bases, with 11 bases between them. CDR3 length equals 11 residues.

V is TRBV5-1 and J is TRBJ1-1, with 7 nucleotides matching TRBD1. With V trimmed by 5 bases and J by 0 bases, 7 bases remained unmatched. This CDR3 has 15 amino acids. CDR1 and CDR2 (germline): SGHRS, YFSETQ. CDR3 sequence reads: CASRAGGILNTEAFF. CDR3 bases: TGCGCCAGCAGGGCAGGGGGAATTCTGAACACTGAAGCTTTCTTT.

This chain uses TRBV18 with TRBJ1-3, with a weak D call TRBD1 (5 bases). Germline CDR1 KGHSH, CDR2 LQKENI. The CDR3 is 16 residues long. V was cut by 3 bases and J by 0 bases, with 12 bases left in between. For the CDR3, the DNA is TGTGCCAGCTCACCTGGCCAGGGTAGCTCTGGAAACACCATATATTTT. It codes for CASSPGQGSSGNTIYF.

This clone appeared once. The J gene is TRBJ1-6, the V gene TRBV7-6; D uncertain. V gave up 1 base and J gave up 6 bases, with 7 bases separating them. The length of the CDR3 is 14 residues. CDR1 and CDR2 from the germline V gene are SGHVS and FNYEAQ. CDR3 region: CASSLGPVNSPLHF. The CDR3 region has the DNA TGTGCCAGCAGCTTAGGCCCAGTTAATTCACCCCTCCACTTT.

The chain is built from TRBV30 and TRBJ2-3, with 12 bases fitting TRBD2. Germline CDR1 is GTSNPN and CDR2 is SVGIG (reference sequence). V was clipped by 0 bases and J by 6 bases; unmatched bases: 7. The CDR3 is made up of 16 amino acids. The CDR3 DNA is TGTGCCTGGAGTGTCCAACTAGCGGGAGGTTGGGATACGCAGTATTTT. It yields the protein CAWSVQLAGGWDTQYF.

The chain is built from TRBV19 and TRBJ2-2; 9 bases match TRBD1. CDR1 is LNHDA, CDR2 SQIVND, per germline (reference sequence). Trimming removed 7 bases from V and 4 bases from J; junction bases left unmatched: 7. CDR3 length equals 15 residues. CDR3 protein: CASTTGTGITGELFF. CDR3 sequence (DNA): TGTGCCAGTACCACCGGGACAGGGATCACCGGGGAGCTGTTTTTT.

This rearrangement joins TRBV2 to TRBJ1-2; 7 bases match TRBD1. The CDR3 length is 17 residues. Germline CDR1 and CDR2: SNHLY and FYNNEI. V lost 4 bases, J lost 5 bases, and 16 bases stayed unmatched. CDR3 region: CASSGPRDRAPLYGYTF. DNA of the CDR3: TGTGCCAGCAGTGGCCCCCGGGACAGAGCGCCCCTTTATGGCTACACCTTC.

Here the CDR3 reads CASSLFPSNTGELFF. The CDR3 DNA reads TGTGCCAGCAGCTTGTTTCCTAGCAACACCGGGGAGCTGTTTTTT. The V call is TRBV5-6, the J call TRBJ2-2, with a tentative D call TRBD2 (5 bases). V was shortened by 1 base and J by 2 bases, with 9 bases between the two germline ends. This CDR3 is built from 15 residues. The V gene's germline CDR1 is SGHDT and CDR2 YYEEEE.

This sequence joins TRBV7-9 and TRBJ2-3, with TRBD1 identical over 7 bases. V was pared by 4 bases and J by 1 base, with 11 bases of the junction left unmatched. The length of the CDR3 is 17 residues. Germline loops: CDR1 SEHNR, CDR2 FQNEAQ (reference sequence). DNA of the CDR3: TGTGCCAGCAGCTCAAGCATTGCAGGGGGACGCACAGATACGCAGTATTTT. Translated, it gives CASSSSIAGGRTDTQYF.

V and J are TRBV2 and TRBJ2-3; TRBD2 matches at 9 bases. This CDR3 comprises 14 residues. V was pared by 8 bases and J by 0 bases, with 3 bases of the junction left unmatched. Germline lookup yields CDR1 SNHLY and CDR2 FYNNEI. The CDR3 protein is CASLAGFSTDTQYF. In nucleotides, the CDR3 is TGTGCCAGCCTAGCGGGGTTTAGCACAGATACGCAGTATTTT.

The chain is built from TRBV10-3 and TRBJ1-5; 8 bases map to TRBD1. V lost 10 bases, J lost 6 bases, and 8 bases stayed unmatched. This CDR3 contains 13 residues. The germline CDR1 and CDR2 sequences are ENHRY and SYGVKD. The CDR3, as DNA: TGTGCCACCGTAGGACAGGGAGGTCAGCCCCAGCATTTT. The encoded protein is CATVGQGGQPQHF.

The chain joins TRBV27 to TRBJ2-5; the D call may be TRBD1 or TRBD2 (5 bases each). This CDR3 has 14 residues. CDR1 is MNHEY and CDR2 is SMNVEV in the germline V gene (reference sequence). Trimming took 7 bases from V and 0 from J, leaving 12 bases between them. In nucleotides, the CDR3 is TGTGCCAGCAAGGGGACGGGCAACCAAGAGACCCAGTACTTC. Its protein is CASKGTGNQETQYF.

The V and J genes are TRBV5-1 and TRBJ2-2; 9 bases align to TRBD1. Germline values: CDR1 SGHRS, CDR2 YFSETQ. V shed 4 bases, J shed 5 bases, and the junction held 3 bases outside the gene matches. This CDR3 contains 14 residues. The CDR3 DNA follows: TGCGCCAGCAGCGGGACAGGGTGGACCGGGGAGCTGTTTTTT. Translation gives CASSGTGWTGELFF.

V and J are TRBV2 and TRBJ2-2; perhaps TRBD2 as D (6 bases). Germline V gives CDR1 SNHLY, CDR2 FYNNEI. Deletions cut 6 bases from V and 8 bases from J, with 16 bases between. The CDR3 sequence is 14 residues long. The CDR3 sequence is CASRLGLYEGELFF. The CDR3 DNA follows: TGTGCCAGCAGACTGGGACTGTATGAAGGGGAGCTGTTTTTT. Variable domain in full (rest from reference TRBV2 and TRBJ2-2): EPEVTQTPSHQVTQMGQEVILRCVPISNHLYFYWYRQILGQKVEFLVSFYNNEISEKSEIFDDQFSVERPDGSNFTLKIRSTKLEDSAMYFCASRLGLYEGELFFGEGSRLTVL.